Given below is one TCR beta chain in context. The antigen is unknown. The germline CDR1 and CDR2 sequences are SGHRS and YFSETQ. Trimming left V 0 bases short and J 5 bases short, with 23 bases between. This CDR3 has 18 residues. This specimen comes from a study of shared clonotypes between healthy human individuals. Study-wide findings and caveats: Larger richness was generally estimated for naive than memory subsets.

The assay was immunoSEQ multiplex PCR, and TCRdb's table has in-frame clones only and misses some. The table lists some 2,400,000 clones, under 97% of them singletons. The specimen sequenced was naive CD4+ T cells sorted from blood. This sample's subset: CD45RA+ positively selected. The chain combines TRBV5-1 with TRBJ2-5; TRBD1 is a possible D gene (5 bases). The TCR was taken from a man aged 18-30 years in good health. DNA of the CDR3: TGCGCCAGCAGCTTGGGCCTCGGAGAGTGGGCAGGGTATGAGACCCAGTACTTC. It encodes CASSLGLGEWAGYETQYF.